This TCR beta chain appears in the sequencing data of a study of regulatory T cells in long-lasting Graves disease. Study information: Duration of antithyroid drug therapy among newly diagnosed Graves' patients was under 3 months.

Library construction for TCR beta used iRepertoire HTBI primers and Arm-PCR of CDR3 regions. One entry per CDR3 protein results from TCRdb running MiXCR on the multiplex PCR reads. The sample lists 400,000 to 500,000 distinct CDR3 sequences, around 13% occurring once. Time point denoted: newly diagnosed GD, antithyroid drugs for less than 3 months. Researchers made the TCR library from RNA that was extracted from PBMCs. CDR3 length equals 15 residues. Germline CDR1 is MDHEN and CDR2 is SYDVKM. Trimming removed 7 bases from V and 1 base from J, with 15 bases in between. The same specimen was also included in a second study, on T cells in Graves' hyperthyroidism and ophthalmopathy. From that report: Thyroid ultrasound, orbital computed tomography, clinical symptoms, and serum thyroxine and TRAb underpinned diagnoses.

J is TRBJ2-3 and V is TRBV28, with D hard to call. The clonotype was recovered from a woman aged 50 to 60 with Graves disease. The material was peripheral blood mononuclear cells (PBMCs), obtained at new diagnosis, from a patient treated with antithyroid drugs. CDR3 coding DNA: TGTGCCAGCATTCAGAGTCCCGTAGGCACAGATACGCAGTATTTT. Translating gives CASIQSPVGTDTQYF.